This record concerns one T cell receptor (beta chain) sequence. What it recognizes is unknown. Donors were systemically healthy Caucasian individuals from Russia aged about 6 to 95 years. Germline V gives CDR1 PRHDT, CDR2 FYEKMQ (reference sequence). Trimming removed 5 bases from V and 9 bases from J; junction bases left unmatched: 9. There are 14 residues in the CDR3. The sample is drawn from a study of blood T cells in healthy people across ages. For the study at large: About one barcoded beta molecule per two T cells was captured by template switching.

The second PCR ran about 6 to 12 cycles with a sample-barcoded 5' primer and J-beta primers. TCRdb re-called the 5' RACE reads through MiXCR, storing one row per CDR3 protein. The table lists 600,000 to 1,000,000 distinct CDR3 sequences, about 25% of them singletons. General study findings and limits: Unsorted PBMCs prevented conclusive naive versus antigen-experienced comparison. Both higher diversity and more naive CD4+ cells marked long-lived donors when set against aged donors.

The data also belong to a second study, concerning T cells of mothers and their children.

The origin of this receptor is a boy between 10 and 17 years old in good health. The sequenced sample consisted of blood. V gene TRBV13 combines with J gene TRBJ2-1; TRBD2 aligns across 8 bases. CDR3 coding DNA: TGTGCCAGCAGCCCACGGGAGGGTACCGCTGAGCAGTTCTTC. Its translation: CASSPREGTAEQFF.